These 6 T cell receptor beta chains originate from one sample sequenced in a study of naive and memory T cell subsets. TCR cDNA received a 3' ligated oligonucleotide that carried a UMI. Ligated cDNA underwent four rounds of PCR with nested alpha and beta constant region primers and SP2. In TCRdb, the 5' RACE reads were re-called with MiXCR into one record per CDR3 protein. The sample includes 25,000 to 35,000 distinct CDR3 sequences, 16% seen only once; the top ten take 2.6%. These receptors were collected from a female donor in good health.

The gene calls are TRBV5-6 and TRBJ1-2, with TRBD1 identical over 7 bases. After removal of 2 bases from V and 0 bases from J, the junction contained 7 bases not matched to a gene. The germline V gene has CDR1 SGHDT and CDR2 YYEEEE. The CDR3 consists of 16 residues. The CDR3 coding sequence is TGTGCCAGCAGCTTCGTTGGGACAGCCTCTAACTATGGCTACACCTTC. The encoded protein is CASSFVGTASNYGYTF.

This clonotype ranks as medium-sized. This chain joins TRBV6-5 and TRBJ1-1; D is unresolved. The CDR3 is 16 amino acids. V was pared by 0 bases and J by 5 bases, with 16 bases between. Germline CDR1 reads MNHEY; CDR2 reads SVGAGI. The CDR3 nucleotides read TGTGCCAGCAGTTACTCGTCGGGCAGGCGAGGTACTGAAGCTTTCTTT. Protein product: CASSYSSGRRGTEAFF.

This clonotype was detected many times. The V call is TRBV12-3 or TRBV12-4, the J call TRBJ1-1; 7 bases map to TRBD1. V lost 7 bases, J lost 2 bases, and 13 bases stayed unmatched. There are 16 residues in the CDR3. CDR3 DNA sequence: TGTGCCAGCACTAATCGAGGGGGCAGCCAAAACACTGAAGCTTTCTTT. Its protein is CASTNRGGSQNTEAFF.

The table lists this clonotype with a few counts. This chain links TRBV7-2 with TRBJ2-7, with 7 bases aligning to TRBD1. From germline, CDR1 is SGHTA and CDR2 FQGNSA. The CDR3 has 13 amino acids. Trimming cost V 5 bases and J 2 bases; bases outside gene matches: 3. The CDR3 here is CASSRDRAYEQYF. DNA of the CDR3: TGTGCCAGCAGCCGGGACAGAGCCTACGAGCAGTACTTC.

The sample holds many counts of this clonotype. V and J are TRBV5-5 and TRBJ2-7; D is ambiguous. V dropped 2 bases and J dropped 0 bases, with 6 bases sitting between them. CDR3 length: 13 amino acids. Germline CDR1 reads SGHKS; CDR2 reads YYEKEE (reference sequence). CDR3 DNA: TGTGCCAGCAGCTTCGGCAGCTCCTACGAGCAGTACTTC. Amino acid sequence: CASSFGSSYEQYF.

In this sample, this clonotype turned up many times. The chain combines TRBV6-1 with TRBJ1-3; D is undetermined. From germline, CDR1 is MNHNS and CDR2 SASEGT. Trimming took off 2 bases at V and 0 bases at J, with 20 bases between the two ends. The CDR3 runs to 19 residues. CDR3 in amino acids: CASSEFIRTAGNSGNTIYF. The CDR3 DNA reads TGTGCCAGCAGTGAATTTATACGGACCGCCGGCAACTCTGGAAACACCATATATTTT.